This TCR beta chain was identified during a study of technical replicates of blood from several donors. Libraries were prepared by immunoSEQ multiplex PCR; TCRdb keeps only in-frame clonotypes and omits some of them. The sample includes some 87,000 clones, 97% of them seen just once. This CDR3 region has 16 residues. Germline CDR1 and CDR2: SEHNR and FQNEAQ (reference sequence). V trimming: 5 bases; J trimming: 9 bases; junction bases outside the gene matches: 15. This chain connects TRBV7-9 to TRBJ2-1; 8 nucleotides align to TRBD2. The clonotype comes from a human donor in good health. Sequencing was performed on T cells isolated from PBMCs. For the CDR3, the DNA is TGTGCCAGCAGCCGAATTGCCGGGACTAGTAACAGTGAGCAGTTCTTC. This sequence encodes CASSRIAGTSNSEQFF. Filled out from reference TRBV7-9 and TRBJ2-1, the complete variable domain reads DTGVSQNPRHKITKRGQNVTFRCDPISEHNRLYWYRQTLGQGPEFLTYFQNEAQLEKSRLLSDRFSAERPKGSFSTLEIQRTEQGDSAMYLCASSRIAGTSNSEQFFGPGTRLTVL.